This TCR beta chain was sequenced during a study of response to subunit inactivated influenza vaccine. Broader study findings: It was suggested by the authors that few new T cells are recruited by each seasonal influenza vaccination.

In TCRdb, the RT-PCR reads were re-called with MiXCR into one record per CDR3 protein. Here the sample spans 450,000 to 700,000 distinct CDR3 sequences, 14% being singletons. This clonotype was counted a few times. Its antigen is undetermined. V was pared by 1 base and J by 3 bases, with 11 bases between. Germline CDR1 and CDR2: SEHNR and FQNEAQ (reference sequence). The CDR3 sequence is 15 residues long. The origin of this receptor is a man over 45 who received an inactivated influenza vaccine. The rearrangement uses TRBV7-9 and TRBJ2-3; D perhaps matches TRBD1 (6 bases). The sequenced sample was PBMCs from blood, obtained roughly 13 days after vaccination. CDR3 in DNA: TGTGCCAGCAGCTTAGGGGGACACAATACAGATACGCAGTATTTT. Its protein product is CASSLGGHNTDTQYF.